The 8 T cell receptor beta chains in this list originate from one sample, sequenced in a study of blood T cell repertoires in COVID-19. Data came from immunoSEQ multiplex PCR; TCRdb stores just in-frame clones and leaves some out. This repertoire shows about 120,000 clones, around 86% found once; its top ten account for approximately 10%. The sequenced material came from peripheral blood. Receptors were obtained from an elderly man with acute or convalescent COVID-19.

The chain couples TRBV11-2 to TRBJ2-5; maybe TRBD2 (6 bases). V lost 8 bases to trimming and J lost 2 bases, with 9 bases between them. Germline lookup yields CDR1 SGHAT and CDR2 FQNNGV. This CDR3 region has 12 residues. CDR3: CASQAGQETQYF. The CDR3 DNA reads as TGTGCCAGCCAAGCGGGTCAAGAGACCCAGTACTTC.

The genes are TRBV15 and TRBJ2-4; tentative D call: TRBD2 (5 bases). Germline values: CDR1 LNHNV, CDR2 YYDKDF (reference sequence). CDR3 length: 19 amino acids. Trimming left V 2 bases short and J 0 bases short, with 20 bases between. The CDR3 region has the DNA TGTGCCACCAGCAGATTCGGAGCGGCCTCAATCGTAGCCAAAAACATTCAGTACTTC. Protein product: CATSRFGAASIVAKNIQYF.

The chain joins TRBV28 to TRBJ2-2; D is perhaps TRBD2 (6 bases). V was shortened by 7 bases and J by 3 bases, with 15 bases between the two germline ends. Germline V gene sequence: CDR1 MDHEN, CDR2 SYDVKM. The CDR3 is 15 residues long. For the CDR3, the DNA is TGTGCCAGCATCTTTAGTGCGGGATACACCGGGGAGCTGTTTTTT. Translation gives CASIFSAGYTGELFF.

The V and J genes are TRBV14 and TRBJ1-1; 9 bases are shared with TRBD1. CDR3 length: 13 residues. The junction had 3 bases not matched to a gene; V was cut back by 2 bases and J by 8 bases. Germline values: CDR1 SGHDN, CDR2 FVKESK. CDR3 protein: CASSQHGQGEAFF. DNA for the CDR3: TGTGCCAGCAGCCAACATGGACAGGGGGAAGCTTTCTTT.

The rearrangement joins TRBV3-1 (or the pseudogene TRBV3-2) to TRBJ1-2, with 12 bases lining up with TRBD1. The CDR3 has 15 residues. The J segment lost 8 bases and the V segment lost 2 bases, leaving 6 bases of the junction unmatched. Looked up from germline, CDR1 is LGHDT and CDR2 is YNNKEL (reference sequence). In nucleotides, the CDR3 is TGTGCCAGCAGCCAATATGGGACAGGGGGCGGCGGCTACACCTTC. Its translation: CASSQYGTGGGGYTF.

This clone was observed a few times. This rearrangement joins TRBV5-1 to TRBJ1-3, with a possible D match to TRBD1 (5 bases). Trimming shortened V by 2 bases and J by 3 bases, and 6 bases separated the two germline ends. The CDR3 extends over 13 amino acids. Germline V CDR1 and CDR2: SGHRS, YFSETQ. In DNA form, the CDR3 reads TGCGCCAGCAGCTTAGGGGTTGGAAACACCATATATTTT. Its protein is CASSLGVGNTIYF.

The V and J genes are TRBV6-2 or TRBV6-3 and TRBJ2-5; TRBD1 is a possible D gene (6 bases). This CDR3 has 13 residues. Trimming took 4 bases from V and 5 from J, leaving 11 bases between them. CDR1 MNHEY and CDR2 SVGEGT come from the germline V gene. CDR3 sequence reads: CASSFSRGETQYF. In DNA, the CDR3 is TGTGCCAGCAGTTTCTCTAGGGGGGAGACCCAGTACTTC.

This clone has just a few counts. V and J are TRBV6-2 or TRBV6-3 and TRBJ1-5, with 10 bases matching TRBD1. The germline V gene has CDR1 MNHEY and CDR2 SVGEGT. This CDR3 is 16 amino acids long. The V gene end was trimmed by 4 bases and the J gene end by 7 bases; junction bases not matched to a gene: 10. The CDR3 region is CASSSPDRGRGQPQHF. CDR3 nucleotide sequence: TGTGCCAGCAGTTCCCCCGACAGGGGGCGCGGCCAGCCCCAGCATTTT.